This TCR beta chain was captured by sequencing in a study of T-cell reconstitution after alpha-beta-depleted transplantation in children. This clonotype was seen ten or more times. Germline-derived CDR1 and CDR2 are MNHNS and SASEGT. The CDR3 runs to 14 residues. V was clipped by 5 bases and J by 4 bases, with 14 bases between them. Unique molecular identifiers were incorporated when the TCRbeta library was constructed. Using its own MiXCR run on the PCR reads, TCRdb lists one record per CDR3 protein. This sample has around 700,000 distinct CDR3 sequences, with about an eighth found just once. The rearrangement uses TRBV6-1 and TRBJ2-5; D is perhaps TRBD1 (5 bases). The source of this sequence is a girl aged 2 to 9 with congenital amegakaryocytic thrombocytopenia, due to receive a stem cell transplant. The material sequenced was PBMCs, taken before TCRalphabeta/CD19-depleted stem cell transplant. The CDR3 here is CASSSSGSTETQYF. DNA for the CDR3: TGTGCCAGCAGTAGCTCAGGGTCAACAGAGACCCAGTACTTC.